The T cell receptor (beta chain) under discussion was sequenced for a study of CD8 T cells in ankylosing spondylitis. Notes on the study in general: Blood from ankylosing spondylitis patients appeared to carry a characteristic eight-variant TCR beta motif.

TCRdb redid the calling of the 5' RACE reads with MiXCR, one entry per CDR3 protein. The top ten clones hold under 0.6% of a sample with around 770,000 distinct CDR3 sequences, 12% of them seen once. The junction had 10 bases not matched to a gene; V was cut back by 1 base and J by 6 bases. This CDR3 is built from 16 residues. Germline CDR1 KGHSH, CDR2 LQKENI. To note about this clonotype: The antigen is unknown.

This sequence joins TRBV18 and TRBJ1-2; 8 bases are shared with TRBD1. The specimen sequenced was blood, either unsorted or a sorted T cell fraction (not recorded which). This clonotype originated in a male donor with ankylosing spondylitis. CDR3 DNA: TGTGCCAGCTCACCACGGGTTTCAGGGGGCAAGGATGGCTACACCTTC. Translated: CASSPRVSGGKDGYTF.